This entry features one T cell receptor (beta chain) sequence. The germline V gene has CDR1 LNHNV and CDR2 YYDKDF (reference sequence). With 0 bases clipped from V and 6 bases from J, the junction kept 11 bases outside the gene matches. The CDR3 is 16 amino acids. This entry comes from a study of shared clonotypes between healthy human individuals. Produced via immunoSEQ multiplex PCR; TCRdb's table is partial and in-frame only. This repertoire shows over a million clones, around 97% found once; its top ten account for approximately 1.2%. Specimen: naive CD4+ T cells sorted from blood. Subset of the sample: CD45RA+ positively selected. This TCR was sampled from a man between 25 and 39 years old in good health. The chain is built from TRBV15 and TRBJ2-7, with 7 bases that match TRBD2. CDR3 amino acids: CATSRDSQGGAAEQYF. The CDR3 DNA sequence: TGTGCCACCAGCAGAGATTCGCAGGGAGGGGCTGCCGAGCAGTACTTC.